Presented here are 8 T cell receptor beta chains from one specimen sequenced in a study of PD-1 blockade in classical Hodgkin lymphoma. The time point: cycle 4 day 1 (C4D1), after 6 weeks of nivolumab. The patients all showed relapse after autologous stem cell transplantation, while their brentuximab vedotin exposure varied. Here immunoSEQ multiplex PCR was the method, and the copy in TCRdb shows in-frame clones only, minus some. The top ten hold about 2.9% of the sample, which has about 90,000 clones, 90% seen once. Sample: peripheral blood mononuclear cells (PBMCs), taken before the fourth cycle of nivolumab. The receptors here all came from a human donor with classical Hodgkin lymphoma.

The V call is TRBV5-1, the J call TRBJ1-5; TRBD1 aligns across 7 bases. With V trimmed by 0 bases and J by 8 bases, 11 bases remained unmatched. Per the germline V gene, CDR1 is SGHRS and CDR2 is YFSETQ. CDR3 length: 16 residues. The CDR3 loop is CASSLEPRGGTEPQHF. CDR3 DNA: TGCGCCAGCAGCTTGGAGCCCAGGGGGGGAACTGAGCCCCAGCATTTT.

This clone appeared a few times. The V and J genes are TRBV2 and TRBJ2-2; 7 bases are shared with TRBD1. CDR1 SNHLY and CDR2 FYNNEI come from the germline V gene. The CDR3 covers 15 residues. V trimming: 4 bases; J trimming: 6 bases; junction bases outside the gene matches: 8. The CDR3 reads CASSAGQVFPGELFF. The CDR3, as DNA: TGTGCCAGCAGTGCAGGACAGGTCTTCCCCGGGGAGCTGTTTTTT. The full variable domain, rest sourced from reference TRBV2 and TRBJ2-2, is EPEVTQTPSHQVTQMGQEVILRCVPISNHLYFYWYRQILGQKVEFLVSFYNNEISEKSEIFDDQFSVERPDGSNFTLKIRSTKLEDSAMYFCASSAGQVFPGELFFGEGSRLTVL.

The chain employs TRBV5-4 and TRBJ2-7; TRBD2 matches at 11 bases. Trimming at V came to 4 bases and at J to 3 bases, leaving 6 bases not matched to a gene. The CDR3 length is 15 residues. The germline V gene encodes CDR1 SGHNT and CDR2 YYREEE (reference sequence). The CDR3 DNA reads as TGTGCCAGCAGCCGGACTAGCGGGCCCCTCTACGAGCAGTACTTC. Its translation: CASSRTSGPLYEQYF.

In this sample, this clone turned up a few times. The gene calls are TRBV6-5 and TRBJ1-6, with a possible D match to TRBD1 (5 bases). The germline V gene has CDR1 MNHEY and CDR2 SVGAGI. The CDR3 sequence is 16 residues long. The ends were cut back, 6 bases at V and 6 bases at J, with 18 bases in the middle. The CDR3 DNA sequence: TGTGCCAGCAGCTACCGGGCCCGGGGCGGTAATTCACCCCTCCACTTT. This translates into CASSYRARGGNSPLHF.

The V and J genes are TRBV25-1 and TRBJ1-1, with TRBD1 matching 8 bases. CDR1 is MGHDK, CDR2 SYGVNS, per germline. This CDR3 spans 13 amino acids. The V segment lost 5 bases and the J segment 5 bases; nucleotides outside the gene matches: 4. CDR3 coding DNA: TGTGCCAGCAGTAACAGGGGGGGGACTGAAGCTTTCTTT. This sequence encodes CASSNRGGTEAFF.

This chain connects TRBV15 to TRBJ1-4; no firm D call. The CDR3 sequence is 15 residues long. Trimming stripped 11 bases from V and 0 bases from J, with 16 bases between. The germline gives CDR1 LNHNV, CDR2 YYDKDF (reference sequence). This CDR3 is CASHLGFSTNEKLFF. The CDR3 DNA reads as TGTGCCTCCCATCTAGGGTTCTCAACTAATGAAAAACTGTTTTTT.

The chain recombines TRBV7-3 with TRBJ1-3; D not resolved. This CDR3 has 16 residues. V was cut by 3 bases and J by 0 bases, with 12 bases left in between. Germline V CDR1 and CDR2: SGHTA, FQGTGA. The CDR3 DNA is TGTGCCAGCAGCTTCGGCGGTCCTTTCTCTGGAAACACCATATATTTT. As protein: CASSFGGPFSGNTIYF.

This clone was recorded once. The same CDR3 arises from other DNA sequences in this sample as well. The chain employs TRBV30 and TRBJ2-1; 8 bases fit TRBD1. In germline, CDR1 is GTSNPN, CDR2 SVGIG (reference sequence). This CDR3 spans 14 amino acids. J lost 4 bases, V lost 1 base, and 3 bases had no gene match. This CDR3 reads CAWSGDRGYNEQFF. Here the CDR3 DNA reads TGTGCCTGGAGTGGAGACAGGGGTTACAATGAGCAGTTCTTC.